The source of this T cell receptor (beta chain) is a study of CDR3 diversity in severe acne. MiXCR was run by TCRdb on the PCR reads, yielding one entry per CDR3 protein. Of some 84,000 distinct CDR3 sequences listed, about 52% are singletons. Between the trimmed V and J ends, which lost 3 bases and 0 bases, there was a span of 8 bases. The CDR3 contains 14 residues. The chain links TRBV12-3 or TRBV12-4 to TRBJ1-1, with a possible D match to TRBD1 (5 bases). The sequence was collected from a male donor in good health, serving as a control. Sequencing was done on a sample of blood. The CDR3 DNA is TGTGCCAGCAGTTTTGGGACGGTGAACACTGAAGCTTTCTTT. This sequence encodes CASSFGTVNTEAFF.